These 11 T cell receptor beta chains originate from one sample sequenced in a study of blood T cell repertoires in COVID-19. The data were produced by immunoSEQ multiplex PCR, yet TCRdb's version contains in-frame clones alone and is incomplete. The sample yields roughly 400,000 clones, roughly 90% seen once. Source material: PBMCs or T cells enriched from blood (not recorded which). The receptor source for this set is a woman in her thirties or forties with acute COVID-19.

The rearrangement uses TRBV7-2 and TRBJ1-4, with D hard to call. The CDR3 consists of 14 residues. CDR1 SGHTA and CDR2 FQGNSA come from the germline V gene. Trimming cost V 3 bases and J 8 bases, with 13 bases left between them. The CDR3 DNA follows: TGTGCCAGCAGCTTTAGCTACTCGGGGGAAAAACTGTTTTTT. Protein: CASSFSYSGEKLFF.

The chain joins TRBV2 to TRBJ2-2; TRBD2 might be the D (5 bases). V gave up 6 bases and J gave up 6 bases, with 17 bases separating them. This CDR3 has 15 amino acids. Germline CDR1 reads SNHLY; CDR2 reads FYNNEI. The CDR3 here is CASREQSAESGELFF. The CDR3 coding sequence is TGTGCCAGCAGGGAGCAGTCAGCGGAGTCCGGGGAGCTGTTTTTT. The variable domain in full, with the rest retrieved from reference TRBV2 and TRBJ2-2, is EPEVTQTPSHQVTQMGQEVILRCVPISNHLYFYWYRQILGQKVEFLVSFYNNEISEKSEIFDDQFSVERPDGSNFTLKIRSTKLEDSAMYFCASREQSAESGELFFGEGSRLTVL.

The chain links TRBV29-1 to TRBJ1-4, with 9 bases fitting TRBD1. Germline-derived CDR1 and CDR2 are SQVTM and ANQGSEA. Losses at the gene ends were 7 bases for V and 7 bases for J; bases not matched to a gene: 7. CDR3 size: 13 residues. Written as DNA, the CDR3 is TGCAGCGCCATGACAGGGGGAGGTGAAAAACTGTTTTTT. Residues: CSAMTGGGEKLFF. Full variable domain (missing parts from reference TRBV29-1 and TRBJ1-4): SAVISQKPSRDICQRGTSLTIQCQVDSQVTMMFWYRQQPGQSLTLIATANQGSEATYESGFVIDKFPISRPNLTFSTLTVSNMSPEDSSIYLCSAMTGGGEKLFFGSGTQLSVL.

The chain joins TRBV5-4 to TRBJ2-1; no clear D. Germline CDR1 reads SGHNT; CDR2 reads YYREEE (reference sequence). CDR3 length equals 16 residues. The V end was cut by 0 bases, the J end by 0 bases, with 10 bases between. The CDR3 here is CASSLGSSDSYNEQFF. The CDR3 bases are TGTGCCAGCAGCTTGGGTTCGTCAGACTCCTACAATGAGCAGTTCTTC.

The rearrangement links TRBV5-6 to TRBJ1-2; no definite D call. The CDR3 has 11 amino acids. Germline V lookup: CDR1 SGHDT, CDR2 YYEEEE. V lost 4 bases, J lost 5 bases, and 6 bases lay in between. The CDR3 spells CASSRTYGYTF. The CDR3 nucleotides are TGTGCCAGCAGCAGGACTTATGGCTACACCTTC. Complete variable domain (other parts from reference TRBV5-6 and TRBJ1-2): DAGVTQSPTHLIKTRGQQVTLRCSPKSGHDTVSWYQQALGQGPQFIFQYYEEEERQRGNFPDRFSGHQFPNYSSELNVNALLLGDSALYLCASSRTYGYTFGSGTRLTVV.

V and J are TRBV5-4 and TRBJ2-7; 8 positions agree with TRBD1. The CDR3 is 15 amino acids. Unmatched junction bases numbered 3, after V lost 0 bases and J lost 1 base. Looked up from germline, CDR1 is SGHNT and CDR2 is YYREEE (reference sequence). The CDR3 loop reads CASSLEGQASYEQYF. CDR3 sequence (DNA): TGTGCCAGCAGCTTGGAGGGACAGGCATCCTACGAGCAGTACTTC.

The chain couples TRBV7-2 to TRBJ1-1, with a tentative D call TRBD1 (5 bases). The ends were cut back, 2 bases at V and 4 bases at J, with 14 bases in the middle. CDR3 length: 15 amino acids. Germline V lookup: CDR1 SGHTA, CDR2 FQGNSA. CDR3 nucleotides: TGTGCCAGCAGCTTAAGTTTTTCGGGGGGCACTGAAGCTTTCTTT. Translation gives CASSLSFSGGTEAFF.

The chain joins TRBV25-1 to TRBJ1-3; D possibly corresponds to TRBD1 (5 bases). Germline V gives CDR1 MGHDK, CDR2 SYGVNS. CDR3 length: 15 residues. Trimming took 6 bases from V and 2 from J, leaving 14 bases between them. The CDR3 DNA sequence: TGTGCCAGCAGCGGACAAGGGCAAACTGGAAACACCATATATTTT. Translation gives CASSGQGQTGNTIYF.

A few counts support this clone. In DNA, the CDR3 is TGCGCCAGCAGCCAGGGACAGGGGAGGGCTAATGAAAAACTGTTTTTT. Translated, it gives CASSQGQGRANEKLFF. The V call is TRBV5-1, the J call TRBJ1-4, with 10 nucleotides matching TRBD1. V shed 4 bases, J shed 3 bases, and the junction held 6 bases outside the gene matches. Germline lookup yields CDR1 SGHRS and CDR2 YFSETQ. The CDR3 is 16 residues long.

This chain links TRBV23-1 with TRBJ1-1; 7 bases are a match to TRBD1. TRBV23-1 is an ORF, with its function uncertain. CDR3 size: 11 residues. V shed 11 bases, J shed 9 bases, and the junction held 9 bases outside the gene matches. The CDR3 DNA reads TGCGCCGAAGGACAGGCGGTGAAAGCTTTCTTT. Encoded protein: CAEGQAVKAFF.

This chain connects TRBV7-9 to TRBJ2-3; tentative D call: TRBD2 (6 bases). This CDR3 has 16 residues. CDR1 and CDR2 from the germline V gene are SEHNR and FQNEAQ (reference sequence). V lost 5 bases to trimming and J lost 2 bases, with 17 bases between them. CDR3 DNA sequence: TGTGCCAGCAGCCCCCCAAGCGGGCCCCACACAGATACGCAGTATTTT. Protein: CASSPPSGPHTDTQYF.